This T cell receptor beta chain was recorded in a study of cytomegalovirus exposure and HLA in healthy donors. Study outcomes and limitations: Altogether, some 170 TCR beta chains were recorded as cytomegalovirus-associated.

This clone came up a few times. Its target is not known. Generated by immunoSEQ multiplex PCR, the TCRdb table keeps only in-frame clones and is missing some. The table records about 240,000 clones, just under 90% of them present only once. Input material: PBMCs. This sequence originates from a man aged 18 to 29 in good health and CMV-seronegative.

CDR3 residues: CASSPNADTQYF. DNA for the CDR3: TGTGCCAGCAGCCCTAATGCAGATACGCAGTATTTT. V gene TRBV9 combines with J gene TRBJ2-3; no clear D. Trimming took off 4 bases at V and 4 bases at J, with 7 bases between the two ends. Germline CDR1 is SGDLS and CDR2 is YYNGEE. CDR3 length: 12 residues.